The 10 T cell receptor beta chains below all came from one sample that was sequenced in a study of cytomegalovirus exposure and HLA in healthy donors. Vbeta (60) and Jbeta (13) primers were used in the PCR. The protocol was immunoSEQ multiplex PCR, while the TCRdb copy is restricted to in-frame clones and leaves out a portion. The table has 200,000 to 250,000 clones, approximately 82% seen once; the top ten hold approximately 0.63%. The sequenced sample consisted of PBMCs. The receptors shown here come from a man aged 18 to 35 in good health and CMV-seronegative.

This sequence joins TRBV2 and TRBJ2-3; TRBD1 agrees at 7 bases. The CDR3 has 13 residues. The germline gives CDR1 SNHLY, CDR2 FYNNEI. Germline trimming cut 4 bases from V and 5 bases from J; bases unmatched to any gene: 3. The CDR3 reads CASSATGEDTQYF. The CDR3 DNA sequence: TGTGCCAGCAGTGCCACAGGGGAAGATACGCAGTATTTT.

The V gene is TRBV30, the J gene TRBJ2-1; D is ambiguous. CDR1 and CDR2 from the germline V gene are GTSNPN and SVGIG (reference sequence). The CDR3 spans 11 residues. Trimming removed 5 bases at V and 5 bases at J, with 7 bases between. The CDR3 here is CAWDKNNEQFF. The CDR3 region has the DNA TGTGCCTGGGACAAGAACAATGAGCAGTTCTTC.

The chain joins TRBV5-1 to TRBJ2-4; 16 bases map to TRBD2. Germline V gene sequence: CDR1 SGHRS, CDR2 YFSETQ. The V and J ends lost 4 bases and 2 bases, in that order; junction bases with no gene match: 9. The CDR3 loop spans 19 amino acids. Written as DNA, the CDR3 is TGCGCCAGCAGCCACCGGGGACTAGCGGGAGGGCAGTCCAAAAACATTCAGTACTTC. The encoded protein is CASSHRGLAGGQSKNIQYF.

J is TRBJ1-4 and V is TRBV5-1; D is possibly TRBD1 (5 bases). Germline V lookup: CDR1 SGHRS, CDR2 YFSETQ. The length of the CDR3 is 17 residues. Trimming took off 0 bases at V and 2 bases at J, with 14 bases between the two ends. CDR3 region: CASSLGQPMFTNEKLFF. In nucleotides, the CDR3 is TGCGCCAGCAGCTTGGGACAGCCAATGTTCACTAATGAAAAACTGTTTTTT.

In its sample, this clone was seen once. This chain uses TRBV13 with TRBJ2-7; the match to TRBD2 covers 8 bases. The germline gives CDR1 PRHDT, CDR2 FYEKMQ (reference sequence). This CDR3 has 15 residues. V lost 6 bases, J lost 2 bases, and 9 bases stayed unmatched. The CDR3 bases are TGTGCCAGCAGTTTCGGCGGGGGGCAGACCTACGAGCAGTACTTC. Translating gives CASSFGGGQTYEQYF.

The CDR3 is CASSLAGLGEQYF. The CDR3 DNA is TGCGCCAGCAGCTTAGCGGGATTAGGCGAGCAGTACTTC. The V call is TRBV5-1, the J call TRBJ2-7; 7 bases are shared with TRBD2. V trimming: 2 bases; J trimming: 6 bases; junction bases outside the gene matches: 5. This CDR3 contains 13 residues. Per the germline V gene, CDR1 is SGHRS and CDR2 is YFSETQ.

The chain has TRBV18 and TRBJ1-4; the D gene is possibly TRBD1 (5 bases). This CDR3 has 15 amino acids. Trimming removed 0 bases from V and 2 bases from J, with 7 bases in between. Germline loops: CDR1 KGHSH, CDR2 LQKENI. The CDR3 sequence is CASSPPGQTNEKLFF. CDR3 bases: TGTGCCAGCTCACCACCGGGGCAGACTAATGAAAAACTGTTTTTT.

The chain couples TRBV15 to TRBJ1-1, with 7 bases aligning to TRBD1. The CDR3 totals 14 residues. Germline V gene data show CDR1 as LNHNV and CDR2 as YYDKDF (reference sequence). V trimming: 0 bases; J trimming: 3 bases; junction bases outside the gene matches: 1. The CDR3: CATSRETGYTEAFF. In DNA form, the CDR3 reads TGTGCCACCAGCAGAGAGACAGGGTACACTGAAGCTTTCTTT.

This rearrangement joins TRBV10-3 to TRBJ2-1; the match to TRBD2 covers 7 bases. Unmatched junction bases numbered 13, after V lost 2 bases and J lost 6 bases. CDR3 length: 17 residues. The germline V gene has CDR1 ENHRY and CDR2 SYGVKD. The CDR3 loop reads CAISEAITSVAINEQFF. CDR3 coding DNA: TGTGCCATCAGTGAGGCGATTACTAGCGTGGCAATCAATGAGCAGTTCTTC.

The CDR3 DNA follows: TGTGCCAGCAGCTTAGGACAGGGGGCGTGGGATAACTATGGCTACACCTTC. Residues: CASSLGQGAWDNYGYTF. The chain has TRBV7-9 and TRBJ1-2; 10 bases are a match to TRBD1. J was trimmed by 1 base and V by 1 base; bases with no gene match: 6. There are 17 residues in the CDR3. From germline, CDR1 is SEHNR and CDR2 FQNEAQ (reference sequence).